This is a list of T cell receptor beta chains from one sample in a study of beta chain features in type 1 diabetes. Assay: immunoSEQ multiplex PCR; the TCRdb copy retains only in-frame clones and omits some. Here the sample spans 35,000 or so clones, roughly two thirds being singletons. Sequencing was performed on Tregs from blood. The receptors shown here come from a woman in her twenties or thirties in good health. Each CDR3 is given with its conserved first and last residue. D genes are given only for firm matches. Size is stated for part of the rows, as once, few or many counts, or as a class when the clone is expanded.

size	V	J	D	CDR3	DNA
-	TRBV27	TRBJ2-1	-	CASSPWAISSYNEQFF	TGTGCCAGCAGTCCCTGGGCCATTTCCTCCTACAATGAGCAGTTCTTC
-	TRBV29-1	TRBJ1-1	TRBD1	CSVEATGSTEAFF	TGCAGCGTTGAGGCGACAGGGTCCACTGAAGCTTTCTTT
-	TRBV28	TRBJ1-2	-	CASSFGGGADGYTF	TGTGCCAGCAGTTTTGGCGGGGGCGCGGATGGCTACACCTTC
-	TRBV4-2	TRBJ2-1	TRBD1	CASSQDRGDYNEQFF	TGTGCCAGCAGTCAAGACAGGGGAGACTACAATGAGCAGTTCTTC
few	TRBV11-3	TRBJ2-2	TRBD2	CASSSGAGGSTGELFF	TGTGCCAGCAGCTCCGGTGCGGGAGGGAGCACCGGGGAGCTGTTTTTT
-	TRBV12-5	TRBJ2-5	-	CASGSGNIQYF	TGTGCTAGTGGATCCGGGAACATCCAGTACTTC
-	TRBV10-3	TRBJ2-3	TRBD2	CAISGTSGGGTDTQYF	TGTGCCATCAGTGGGACCAGCGGGGGGGGAACAGATACGCAGTATTTT
-	TRBV13	TRBJ2-7	TRBD2	CASSFGLWREESYEQYF	TGTGCCAGCAGCTTCGGGTTATGGCGGGAGGAGTCCTACGAGCAGTACTTC
-	TRBV18	TRBJ2-7	TRBD2	CASSPTSASSYEQYF	TGTGCCAGCTCACCTACTAGCGCCAGCTCCTACGAGCAGTACTTC
-	TRBV7-2	TRBJ2-3	-	CASSREGADTQYF	TGTGCCAGCAGCAGAGAAGGGGCAGATACGCAGTATTTT
-	TRBV15	TRBJ2-1	TRBD2	CATSRQSGARGNEQFF	TGTGCCACCAGCAGACAAAGCGGGGCCCGGGGGAATGAGCAGTTCTTC
few	TRBV4-3	TRBJ2-1	-	CASSPATTHNEQFF	TGCGCCAGCAGCCCCGCGACTACCCACAATGAGCAGTTCTTC
-	TRBV6-6	TRBJ1-4	-	CAIQKQSTNEKLFF	TGTGCCATACAAAAACAGTCAACTAATGAAAAACTGTTTTTT
-	TRBV7-9	TRBJ2-7	TRBD1	CASSFYRDRVNEQYF	TGTGCCAGCAGCTTTTACCGGGACAGGGTAAACGAGCAGTACTTC
-	TRBV27	TRBJ2-7	-	CASSLFRPAGYEQYF	TGTGCCAGCAGTTTATTCAGACCGGCGGGATACGAGCAGTACTTC
-	TRBV7-2	TRBJ2-1	TRBD2	CASSIARTSGREGEQFF	TGTGCCAGCAGCATCGCCAGGACTAGCGGGAGGGAGGGTGAGCAGTTCTTC
-	TRBV7-3	TRBJ2-5	-	CASSASGPGETQYF	TGTGCCAGCAGCGCAAGCGGACCCGGGGAGACCCAGTACTTC
-	TRBV2	TRBJ2-7	TRBD2	CASRKGLASYEQYF	TGTGCCAGCAGGAAGGGACTAGCGAGCTACGAGCAGTACTTC
-	TRBV4-2	TRBJ1-2	-	CASSQENRVYGYTF	TGTGCCAGCAGCCAAGAGAACAGGGTCTATGGCTACACCTTC
few	TRBV7-9	TRBJ2-5	TRBD2	CASSLTSGTETQYF	TGTGCCAGCAGCTTAACTAGCGGGACCGAGACCCAGTACTTC
-	TRBV6-4	TRBJ2-7	-	CASSDSLGGLSYEQYF	TGTGCCAGCAGTGACTCCTTAGGCGGACTCTCCTACGAGCAGTACTTC
-	TRBV9	TRBJ2-5	TRBD2	CASSGTSVPGETQYF	TGTGCCAGCAGCGGAACTAGCGTCCCTGGGGAGACCCAGTACTTC
-	TRBV2	TRBJ1-6	-	CASRTESPLHF	TGTGCCAGCAGGACAGAGTCGCCCCTCCACTTT
-	TRBV6-5	TRBJ2-7	-	CASSRGAYEQYF	TGTGCCAGCAGTAGAGGAGCCTACGAGCAGTACTTC
-	TRBV7-3	TRBJ2-6	-	CASSLMASLSGANVLTF	TGTGCCAGCAGCTTAATGGCATCTCTCTCTGGGGCCAACGTCCTGACTTTC
-	TRBV29-1	TRBJ1-2	TRBD1	CSVDTWGQGDNGYTF	TGCAGCGTTGATACTTGGGGACAGGGAGACAATGGCTACACCTTC
few	TRBV19	TRBJ1-5	TRBD1	CASRTHGTGFNQPQHF	TGTGCCAGTAGGACCCATGGGACAGGGTTTAATCAGCCCCAGCATTTT
few	TRBV7-2	TRBJ2-1	-	CASSLVRRGNEQFF	TGTGCCAGCAGCTTAGTTAGGCGGGGCAATGAGCAGTTCTTC
few	TRBV18	TRBJ2-1	TRBD2	CASSPPNSGSIYNEQFF	TGTGCCAGCTCACCACCGAATAGCGGGAGTATCTACAATGAGCAGTTCTTC
-	TRBV19	TRBJ2-1	TRBD1	CASSIGQGWDEQFF	TGTGCCAGTAGTATAGGACAGGGTTGGGATGAGCAGTTCTTC
few	TRBV28	TRBJ2-7	-	CASSPTGTTNYEQYF	TGTGCCAGCAGTCCTACCGGGACAACAAATTACGAGCAGTACTTC
-	TRBV7-2	TRBJ2-7	TRBD1	CASSKYWTGVRNEQYF	TGTGCCAGCAGCAAATACTGGACAGGGGTAAGAAACGAGCAGTACTTC
-	TRBV7-2	TRBJ1-2	TRBD1	CASGPRTGWAYGYTF	TGTGCCAGCGGCCCTCGGACAGGCTGGGCTTATGGCTACACCTTC
-	TRBV10-2	TRBJ1-3	TRBD1	CASTRGPGNTIYF	TGCGCCAGCACCAGGGGGCCTGGAAACACCATATATTTT
few	TRBV29-1	TRBJ2-1	TRBD2	CSVEGLSGSGDWQFF	TGCAGCGTTGAAGGCCTTAGCGGGAGCGGAGATTGGCAGTTCTTC
-	TRBV19	TRBJ2-1	-	CASSTNSAYNEQFF	TGTGCCAGTAGTACCAATTCGGCCTACAATGAGCAGTTCTTC
few	TRBV7-8	TRBJ1-1	-	CASSLAGINTEAFF	TGTGCCAGCAGCTTGGCGGGGATAAACACTGAAGCTTTCTTT
-	TRBV15	TRBJ2-1	-	CATSRDTDRGLAGGPVNEQFF	TGTGCCACCAGCAGAGATACGGACAGGGGGCTAGCGGGAGGGCCTGTCAATGAGCAGTTCTTC
-	TRBV5-1	TRBJ2-3	-	CASSLEGGEDTQYF	TGCGCCAGCAGCTTGGAGGGGGGGGAAGATACGCAGTATTTT
-	TRBV11-2	TRBJ2-5	-	CASSLQGQETQYF	TGTGCCAGCAGCTTACAGGGTCAAGAGACCCAGTACTTC
-	TRBV5-1	TRBJ2-2	TRBD1	CASSLTGGAVTGELFF	TGCGCCAGCAGCTTGACAGGGGGCGCCGTCACCGGGGAGCTGTTTTTT
-	TRBV25-1	TRBJ2-7	-	CASSGDSLYEQYF	TGTGCCAGCAGTGGTGACAGCCTCTACGAGCAGTACTTC
-	TRBV28	TRBJ1-2	TRBD1	CASSQPGQAGYGYTF	TGTGCCAGCAGTCAACCGGGACAGGCAGGCTATGGCTACACCTTC
few	TRBV28	TRBJ1-5	-	CASSTTDQPQHF	TGTGCCAGCAGTACAACCGATCAGCCCCAGCATTTT
-	TRBV25-1	TRBJ2-3	-	CASSPTGSRSTDTQYF	TGTGCCAGCAGTCCAACGGGTAGCCGGAGCACAGATACGCAGTATTTT